The 17 T cell receptor beta chains below come from one sample, sequenced in a study of Graves' ophthalmopathy and Graves' hyperthyroidism. For repertoire sequencing, the TCR beta CDR3 regions were amplified from RNA transcripts. In the first round, RT-PCR was carried out with HTBI primers, and a multiplex PCR formed the second round. One entry per CDR3 protein, called by TCRdb with MiXCR from the multiplex PCR reads. The data show over a million distinct CDR3 sequences, with about 38% seen just once and roughly 10% held by the top ten. Sequenced input: peripheral blood or thyroid tissue (not recorded which). The receptors were gathered from an adult man with Graves' hyperthyroidism.

Note on this clonotype: A much larger clone sits a single nucleotide away, making a read error possible. This sequence joins TRBV5-1 and TRBJ2-7; D is undetermined. CDR1 is SGHRS and CDR2 is YFSETQ in the germline V gene. V was pared by 0 bases and J by 3 bases, with 10 bases between. CDR3 length: 14 amino acids. The CDR3 coding sequence is TGCGCCAGCAGCTTGGCAAGTGACCGCTACGAGCAGTACTTC. It codes for CASSLASDRYEQYF.

Ten or more counts support this clonotype. This chain connects TRBV7-9 to TRBJ1-1; 11 positions agree with TRBD1. Losses at the gene ends were 4 bases for V and 1 base for J; bases not matched to a gene: 14. CDR1 SEHNR and CDR2 FQNEAQ come from the germline V gene (reference sequence). The CDR3 is 19 amino acids. CDR3 region: CASSSIPRTGGMRNTEAFF. For the CDR3, the DNA is TGTGCCAGCAGCTCAATCCCCCGGACAGGGGGCATGAGGAACACTGAAGCTTTCTTT.

The chain recombines TRBV29-1 with TRBJ1-5; D remains ambiguous. Germline V gene data show CDR1 as SQVTM and CDR2 as ANQGSEA. The CDR3 extends over 11 amino acids. Trimming removed 4 bases at V and 9 bases at J, with 10 bases between. CDR3 sequence: CSVGPGWPQHF. DNA for the CDR3: TGCAGCGTTGGGCCTGGATGGCCCCAGCATTTT.

V gene TRBV9 combines with J gene TRBJ1-3, with 7 nucleotides matching TRBD1. The CDR3 is made up of 19 amino acids. Per the germline V gene, CDR1 is SGDLS and CDR2 is YYNGEE. V was pared by 0 bases and J by 0 bases, with 12 bases of the junction left unmatched. CDR3 residues: CASSVGGGGQLSSGNTIYF. The CDR3 DNA follows: TGTGCCAGCAGCGTAGGGGGTGGGGGACAGTTGAGCTCTGGAAACACCATATATTTT. Looking up the rest from reference TRBV9 and TRBJ1-3 gives the full variable domain: DSGVTQTPKHLITATGQRVTLRCSPRSGDLSVYWYQQSLDQGLQFLIQYYNGEERAKGNILERFSAQQFPDLHSELNLSSLELGDSALYFCASSVGGGGQLSSGNTIYFGEGSWLTVV.

At least ten counts were recorded for this clonotype. The chain joins TRBV20-1 to TRBJ1-2; no reliable D call. Germline loops: CDR1 DFQATT, CDR2 SNEGSKA (reference sequence). Trimming removed 6 bases at V and 7 bases at J, with 24 bases between. This CDR3 is built from 15 residues. The CDR3 is CSASGGPGRAGGYTF. DNA for the CDR3: TGCAGTGCCTCGGGAGGTCCTGGGCGCGCCGGTGGCTACACCTTC.

This clonotype showed up just a few times. The chain couples TRBV12-3 or TRBV12-4 to TRBJ2-7; 7 bases are shared with TRBD2. This CDR3 region has 15 residues. Trimming cost V 3 bases and J 0 bases; bases outside gene matches: 5. In nucleotides, the CDR3 is TGTGCCAGCAGTTTGAGGACTAGTGTCTCCTACGAGCAGTACTTC. Translating gives CASSLRTSVSYEQYF.

This chain uses TRBV7-2 with TRBJ2-7; D call uncertain. The CDR3 covers 12 residues. The V gene lost 6 bases and the J gene lost 4 bases, with 10 bases spanning the gap. Per germline, CDR1 SGHTA and CDR2 FQGNSA. DNA for the CDR3: TGTGCCAGCAGACCCTACGGGTACGAGCAGTACTTC. Protein sequence: CASRPYGYEQYF. The full variable domain, completed using reference TRBV7-2 and TRBJ2-7, is GAGVSQSPSNKVTEKGKDVELRCDPISGHTALYWYRQSLGQGLEFLIYFQGNSAPDKSGLPSDRFSAERTGGSVSTLTIQRTQQEDSAVYLCASRPYGYEQYFGPGTRLTVT.

The chain joins TRBV18 to TRBJ1-4; TRBD1 agrees at 7 bases. The CDR3 contains 12 residues. Germline V gene lookup returns CDR1 KGHSH and CDR2 LQKENI. Trimming removed 4 bases from V and 14 bases from J; junction bases left unmatched: 7. The CDR3 region has the DNA TGTGCCAGCTCACAGGACAGGACCTTTCTGTTTTTT. Its translation: CASSQDRTFLFF. Using reference TRBV18 and TRBJ1-4 for the parts outside the CDR3, the full variable domain is NAGVMQNPRHLVRRRGQEARLRCSPMKGHSHVYWYRQLPEEGLKFMVYLQKENIIDESGMPKERFSAEFPKEGPSILRIQQVVRGDSAAYFCASSQDRTFLFFGSGTQLSVL.

This chain joins TRBV4-3 and TRBJ2-5; tentative D call: TRBD1 (6 bases). CDR1 is LGHNA, CDR2 YSLEER, per germline. The CDR3 contains 14 residues. Trimming removed 1 base from V and 2 bases from J, with 8 bases in between. The CDR3 reads CASSQGDIQETQYF. The CDR3 nucleotides are TGCGCCAGCAGCCAAGGGGACATACAAGAGACCCAGTACTTC.

Worth noting for this clonotype: The junction departs from the called germline gene at one end, perhaps through a read error. The rearrangement links TRBV10-3 to TRBJ2-7; 10 bases match TRBD1. Looked up from germline, CDR1 is ENHRY and CDR2 is SYGVKD. The CDR3 has 15 amino acids. CDR3: CAITAGQGSTGELYF. CDR3 sequence (DNA): TGTGCCATCACGGCGGGACAGGGGTCTACCGGGGAGCTGTACTTC.

In its sample, this clonotype was seen many times. The chain employs TRBV7-3 and TRBJ2-2, with D perhaps being TRBD1 or TRBD2 (6 bases each). The V end was cut by 5 bases, the J end by 1 base, with 14 bases between. From germline, CDR1 is SGHTA and CDR2 FQGTGA. This CDR3 is 16 amino acids long. CDR3 sequence: CASSRGRPRNTGELFF. The CDR3 region has the DNA TGTGCCAGCAGCCGGGGGCGCCCGAGGAACACCGGGGAGCTGTTTTTT.

This clonotype was seen at least ten times. The chain carries TRBV5-1 and TRBJ2-2, with unresolved D. Trimming took off 7 bases at V and 1 base at J, with 8 bases between the two ends. CDR3 length: 13 residues. CDR1 SGHRS and CDR2 YFSETQ come from the germline V gene. The CDR3 loop reads CASQDGNTGELFF. The DNA for the CDR3 is TGCGCCAGCCAGGACGGGAACACCGGGGAGCTGTTTTTT.

The J gene is TRBJ1-5, the V gene TRBV10-3, with D possibly matching TRBD1 (5 bases). Germline-derived CDR1 and CDR2 are ENHRY and SYGVKD. Trimming shortened V by 5 bases and J by 1 base, and 9 bases separated the two germline ends. This CDR3 has 14 amino acids. The CDR3 coding sequence is TGTGCCATCAGTTCCACAGGAAGCAATCAGCCCCAGCATTTT. Protein sequence: CAISSTGSNQPQHF.

The chain combines TRBV29-1 with TRBJ2-5, with D hard to call. V lost 3 bases and J 0 bases, leaving 5 bases between the germline ends. The CDR3 contains 12 residues. Germline CDR1 is SQVTM and CDR2 is ANQGSEA. The CDR3 sequence: CSVDKYQETQYF. As DNA, the CDR3 is TGCAGCGTTGATAAGTACCAAGAGACCCAGTACTTC.

The table lists this clonotype with many counts. The chain links TRBV7-8 to TRBJ2-7, with D perhaps matching TRBD1 or TRBD2 (5 bases each). This CDR3 has 14 amino acids. Germline V lookup: CDR1 SGHVS, CDR2 FQNEAQ. Trimming stripped 10 bases from V and 4 bases from J, with 20 bases between. The CDR3 nucleotides are TGTGCCACCGGGACCGCCCGCCTTAAGTACGAGCAGTACTTC. Its translation: CATGTARLKYEQYF. Variable domain in full (rest from reference TRBV7-8 and TRBJ2-7): GAGVSQSPRYKVAKRGQDVALRCDPISGHVSLFWYQQALGQGPEFLTYFQNEAQLDKSGLPSDRFFAERPEGSVSTLKIQRTQQEDSAVYLCATGTARLKYEQYFGPGTRLTVT.

Details on this clonotype: A clone one base away is much larger, so this may be a read error. CDR3 amino acids: CSVEAMGNAEQYF. DNA of the CDR3: TGCAGCGTTGAAGCCATGGGGAACGCCGAGCAGTACTTC. V gene TRBV29-1 combines with J gene TRBJ2-7; D unresolved. The CDR3 length is 13 residues. The V gene lost 1 base and the J gene lost 6 bases, with 13 bases spanning the gap. Germline lookup yields CDR1 SQVTM and CDR2 ANQGSEA.

In its sample, this clonotype was seen once. The chain links TRBV12-3 or TRBV12-4 to TRBJ2-7, with TRBD1 matching over 7 bases. The CDR3 has 14 residues. J lost 3 bases, V lost 7 bases, and 9 bases had no gene match. The CDR3 DNA sequence: TGTGCCAGCATCCCCGGGCCAGGGGGCTACGAGCAGTACTTC. As protein: CASIPGPGGYEQYF.